This T cell receptor (beta chain) was sequenced during a study of T-cell reconstitution after alpha-beta-depleted transplantation in children. This clonotype has a count of ten or more. Unique molecular identifiers featured in how the TCRbeta library was prepared. MiXCR, applied by TCRdb to the PCR reads, yields one record per CDR3 protein. Here the sample spans about 230,000 distinct CDR3 sequences, approximately 9.8% being singletons. This CDR3 has 13 residues. Trimming removed 5 bases at V and 13 bases at J, with 21 bases between. From germline, CDR1 is SGHDT and CDR2 YYEEEE. Here the sequenced sample was PBMCs from the stem cell graft donor, taken from the stem cell graft. The receptor was derived from a human donor who donated a stem cell graft to a child with SCID. The chain is built from TRBV5-6 and TRBJ1-2, with D perhaps matching TRBD1 (6 bases). Here the CDR3 reads CASRAQGEAASTF. The CDR3 DNA sequence: TGTGCCAGCAGGGCACAGGGAGAGGCAGCCAGCACCTTC.